The present T cell receptor (beta chain) was sequenced within a study of T-cell reconstitution after alpha-beta-depleted transplantation in children. This clonotype appeared many times. This sample's TCRbeta library carried unique molecular identifier barcodes. MiXCR was run by TCRdb on the PCR reads, yielding one entry per CDR3 protein. Among approximately 240,000 distinct CDR3 sequences, about a tenth were seen once, and the ten largest hold 5% to 7%. This CDR3 region has 17 residues. Losses at the gene ends were 4 bases for V and 5 bases for J; bases not matched to a gene: 16. Germline V CDR1 and CDR2: SGHRS, YFSETQ.

The receptor's source is a human donor who donated a stem cell graft to a child with acute lymphoblastic leukemia. The chain carries TRBV5-1 and TRBJ1-2, with 8 bases that match TRBD1. The material was PBMCs from the stem cell graft donor, obtained from the stem cell graft. The CDR3 DNA follows: TGCGCCAGCAGCCTAGGACAGGGAGGCCAGTATCGGTATGGCTACACCTTC. Its protein is CASSLGQGGQYRYGYTF. Combining the CDR3 with reference TRBV5-1 and TRBJ1-2 gives the whole variable domain KAGVTQTPRYLIKTRGQQVTLSCSPISGHRSVSWYQQTPGQGLQFLFEYFSETQRNKGNFPGRFSGRQFSNSRSEMNVSTLELGDSALYLCASSLGQGGQYRYGYTFGSGTRLTVV.